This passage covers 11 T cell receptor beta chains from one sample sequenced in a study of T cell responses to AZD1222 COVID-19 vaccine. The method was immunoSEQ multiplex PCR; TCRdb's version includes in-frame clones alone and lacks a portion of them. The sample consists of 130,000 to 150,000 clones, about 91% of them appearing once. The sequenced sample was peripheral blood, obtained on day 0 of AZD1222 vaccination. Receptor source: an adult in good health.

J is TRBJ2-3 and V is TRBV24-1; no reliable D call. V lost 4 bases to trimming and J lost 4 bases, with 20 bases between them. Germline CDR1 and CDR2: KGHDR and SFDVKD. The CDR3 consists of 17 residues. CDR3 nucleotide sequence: TGTGCCACCAGTGACCCGTCTTCCCGCAGAACGGCAGATACGCAGTATTTT. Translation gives CATSDPSSRRTADTQYF.

The CDR3 here is CASSPGQTRNYGYTF. CDR3 nucleotide sequence: TGTGCCAGCAGCCCAGGGCAGACTCGTAACTATGGCTACACCTTC. The rearrangement links TRBV7-8 to TRBJ1-2; TRBD1 is a possible D gene (5 bases). CDR1 and CDR2 (germline): SGHVS, FQNEAQ. V was pared by 5 bases and J by 1 base, with 14 bases between. This CDR3 has 15 residues.

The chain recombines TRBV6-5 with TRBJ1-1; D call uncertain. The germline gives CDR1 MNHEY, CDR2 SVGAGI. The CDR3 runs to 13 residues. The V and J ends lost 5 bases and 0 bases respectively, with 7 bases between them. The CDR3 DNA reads TGTGCCAGCAGTAGAGGTTTGAACACTGAAGCTTTCTTT. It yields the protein CASSRGLNTEAFF.

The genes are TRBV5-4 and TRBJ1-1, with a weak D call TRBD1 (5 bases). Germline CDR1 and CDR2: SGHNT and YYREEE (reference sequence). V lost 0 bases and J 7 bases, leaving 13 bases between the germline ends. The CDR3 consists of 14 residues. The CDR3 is CASSLGGTFSEAFF. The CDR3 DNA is TGTGCCAGCAGCTTGGGGGGCACGTTCAGTGAAGCTTTCTTT.

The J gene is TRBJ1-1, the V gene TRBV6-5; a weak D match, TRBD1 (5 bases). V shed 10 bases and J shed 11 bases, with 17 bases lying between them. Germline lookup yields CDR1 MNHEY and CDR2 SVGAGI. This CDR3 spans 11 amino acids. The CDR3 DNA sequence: TGTGCCATCCGAAGGGGCCGGGACGCTTTCTTT. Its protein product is CAIRRGRDAFF.

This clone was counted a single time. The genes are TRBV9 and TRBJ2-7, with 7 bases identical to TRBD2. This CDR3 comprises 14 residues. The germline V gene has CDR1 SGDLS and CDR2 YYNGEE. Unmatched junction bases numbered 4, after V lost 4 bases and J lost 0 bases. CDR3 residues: CASSPTGGSYEQYF. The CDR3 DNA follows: TGTGCCAGCAGCCCAACGGGGGGCTCCTACGAGCAGTACTTC. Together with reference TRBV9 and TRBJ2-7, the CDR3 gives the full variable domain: DSGVTQTPKHLITATGQRVTLRCSPRSGDLSVYWYQQSLDQGLQFLIQYYNGEERAKGNILERFSAQQFPDLHSELNLSSLELGDSALYFCASSPTGGSYEQYFGPGTRLTVT.

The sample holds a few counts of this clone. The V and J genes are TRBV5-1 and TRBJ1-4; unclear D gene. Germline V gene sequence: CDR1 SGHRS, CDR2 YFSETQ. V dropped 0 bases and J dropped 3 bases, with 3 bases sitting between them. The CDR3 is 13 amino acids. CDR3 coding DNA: TGCGCCAGCAGCTTGGCGCCTAATGAAAAACTGTTTTTT. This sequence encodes CASSLAPNEKLFF.

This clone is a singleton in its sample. Written as DNA, the CDR3 is TGTGCCAGCAGTCGGGAGCTCCGGGGCTACACCTTC. This codes for CASSRELRGYTF. The V and J genes are TRBV12-3 or TRBV12-4 and TRBJ1-2, with D uncertain. The length of the CDR3 is 12 residues. The germline V and J ends were trimmed by 5 bases and 8 bases, with 12 bases remaining between them.

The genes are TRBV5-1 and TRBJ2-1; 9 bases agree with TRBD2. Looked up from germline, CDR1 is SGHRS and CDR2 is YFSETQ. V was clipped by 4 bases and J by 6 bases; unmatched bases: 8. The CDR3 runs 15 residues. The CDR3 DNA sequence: TGCGCCAGCAGCATTAGCGGGAGATCGGGCAATGAGCAGTTCTTC. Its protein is CASSISGRSGNEQFF.

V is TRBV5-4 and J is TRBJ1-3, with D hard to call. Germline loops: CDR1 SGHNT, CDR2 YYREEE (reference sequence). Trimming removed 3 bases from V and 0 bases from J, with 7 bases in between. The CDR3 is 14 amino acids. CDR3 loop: CASSSRTSGNTIYF. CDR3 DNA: TGTGCCAGCAGCTCTAGGACCTCTGGAAACACCATATATTTT.

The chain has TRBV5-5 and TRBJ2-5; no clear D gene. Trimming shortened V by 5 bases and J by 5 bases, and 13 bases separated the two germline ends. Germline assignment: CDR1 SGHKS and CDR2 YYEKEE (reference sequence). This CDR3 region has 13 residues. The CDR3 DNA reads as TGTGCCAGCAGTGGTACGGGTTTCGAGACCCAGTACTTC. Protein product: CASSGTGFETQYF.